The clone carrying this T cell receptor beta chain was picked up a small number of times. Blood CD8+ and CD4+ T cells underwent high-throughput TCR beta sequencing. This CDR3 is 14 amino acids long. V lost 2 bases and J 3 bases, leaving 14 bases between the germline ends. Looked up from germline, CDR1 is SQVTM and CDR2 is ANQGSEA. This entry is derived from a study of CD8 T cells in Susac syndrome. Roughly 0.45 to 1 ug RNA was reverse transcribed with random hexamers. The CDR3 of TCR beta was amplified by immunoSEQ multiplex PCR across 54 Vbeta and 13 Jbeta. TCRdb re-derived calls from the immunoSEQ multiplex PCR reads in MiXCR, one entry per CDR3 protein. The sample consists of 45,000 to 55,000 distinct CDR3 sequences, 93% of them appearing once.

Material: CD8+ T cells from PBMCs. This clonotype originated in a human donor in good health. The rearrangement uses TRBV29-1 and TRBJ2-7; D possibly corresponds to TRBD2 (5 bases). As DNA, the CDR3 is TGCAGCGTTGAACTCGGGGAAATAAGCTACGAGCAGTACTTC. It translates to CSVELGEISYEQYF.